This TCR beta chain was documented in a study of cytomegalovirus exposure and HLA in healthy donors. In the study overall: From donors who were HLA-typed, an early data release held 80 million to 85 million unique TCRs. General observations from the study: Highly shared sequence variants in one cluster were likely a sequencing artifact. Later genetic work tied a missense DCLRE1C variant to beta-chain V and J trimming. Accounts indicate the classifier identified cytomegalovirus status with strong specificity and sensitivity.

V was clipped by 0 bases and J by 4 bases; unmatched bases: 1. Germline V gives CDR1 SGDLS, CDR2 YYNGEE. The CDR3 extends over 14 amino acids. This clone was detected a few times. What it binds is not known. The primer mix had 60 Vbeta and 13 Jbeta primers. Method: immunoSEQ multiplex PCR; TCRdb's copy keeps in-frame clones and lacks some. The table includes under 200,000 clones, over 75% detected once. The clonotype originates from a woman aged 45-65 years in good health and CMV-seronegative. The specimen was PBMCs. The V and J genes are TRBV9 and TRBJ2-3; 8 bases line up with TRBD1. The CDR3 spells CASSVDRGADTQYF. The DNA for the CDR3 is TGTGCCAGCAGCGTAGACAGGGGGGCAGATACGCAGTATTTT.